One and the same sample provided the 3 T cell receptor beta chains below, sequenced in a study of shared clonotypes between healthy human individuals. Clones were read by immunoSEQ multiplex PCR, and TCRdb kept only the in-frame ones, dropping some. This sample yields some 1,400,000 clones, of which around 97% are seen a single time; 0.95% to 1.5% belongs to the top ten. The sequenced sample consisted of naive CD4+ T cells sorted from blood. Subset in this sample: CD45RA+ positively selected. These receptors were obtained from a man aged 25 to 45 in good health.

This chain connects TRBV29-1 to TRBJ2-5; 8 bases map to TRBD2. Germline CDR1 is SQVTM and CDR2 is ANQGSEA. After removal of 6 bases from V and 5 bases from J, the junction contained 8 bases not matched to a gene. The CDR3 has 13 residues. CDR3 amino acids: CSVRAGVWETQYF. For the CDR3, the DNA is TGCAGCGTAAGAGCGGGAGTCTGGGAGACCCAGTACTTC.

As DNA, the CDR3 is TGTGCCAGCAGTCAGGGTTCGTTAAGTGAGCAGTTCTTC. Translation: CASSQGSLSEQFF. The V and J genes are TRBV7-7 and TRBJ2-1, with D possibly TRBD1 on 5 matching bases. Germline V gives CDR1 SSHAT, CDR2 FNYEAQ (reference sequence). V was trimmed by 6 bases and J by 9 bases, leaving 15 bases between them. The CDR3 sequence is 13 residues long.

The DNA of the CDR3 is TGTGCCAGCAGTCGGGACCGGGATTCCTACAATGAGCAGTTCTTC. Residues: CASSRDRDSYNEQFF. This rearrangement joins TRBV27 to TRBJ2-1; D assignment may be TRBD1 or TRBD2 (5 bases each). This CDR3 has 15 amino acids. The ends were cut back, 5 bases at V and 1 base at J, with 12 bases in the middle. CDR1 is MNHEY, CDR2 SMNVEV, per germline (reference sequence).